What follows are 6 T cell receptor beta chains derived from one specimen sequenced in a study of blood T cell repertoires in COVID-19 (TCRdb year 2020). The library came from the immunoSEQ multiplex PCR assay. The source is immuneACCESS, and TCRdb retained only in-frame sequences with V and J called. Part of the clones is not carried over; for the studies checked, unresolved V genes explain less than half of this, and the remainder is unexplained. This sample has roughly 430,000 clones in its table, and roughly 88% of those were observed once. Together, the top ten hold about 2.1% of the sample. The specimen sequenced was PBMCs or T cells enriched from blood (not recorded which). These receptors came from a woman aged 40 to 55 with acute COVID-19.

The chain is built from TRBV29-1 and TRBJ2-1; the match to TRBD1 covers 8 bases. The CDR3 has 12 amino acids. Losses at the gene ends were 7 bases for V and 7 bases for J; bases not matched to a gene: 6. Germline CDR1 is SQVTM and CDR2 is ANQGSEA. The CDR3 loop is CSAHRGYNEQFF. CDR3 bases: TGCAGCGCACACAGGGGGTATAATGAGCAGTTCTTC.

V is TRBV19 and J is TRBJ2-7, with D perhaps TRBD1 (6 bases). CDR3 length equals 14 residues. V was trimmed by 5 bases and J by 4 bases, leaving 15 bases between them. The V gene's germline CDR1 is LNHDA and CDR2 SQIVND (reference sequence). CDR3 region: CASSPRTAPYEQYF. The CDR3 DNA reads as TGTGCCAGTAGTCCTAGGACAGCCCCTTACGAGCAGTACTTC.

Only one count was recorded for this clone. This chain connects TRBV6-5 to TRBJ1-4, with D possibly being TRBD1 (5 bases). Germline V gene lookup returns CDR1 MNHEY and CDR2 SVGAGI. The CDR3 runs 15 residues. V was shortened by 6 bases and J by 5 bases, with 16 bases between the two germline ends. As DNA, the CDR3 is TGTGCCAGCAGCCCCGGGGGGATTGAGAATGAAAAACTGTTTTTT. It specifies CASSPGGIENEKLFF.

J is TRBJ2-5 and V is TRBV18; weak D call: TRBD1 (5 bases). Trimming took 8 bases from V and 5 from J, leaving 15 bases between them. CDR1 is KGHSH and CDR2 is LQKENI in the germline V gene. The CDR3 covers 13 residues. The chain's CDR3 is CASGTGPGETQYF. CDR3 nucleotide sequence: TGTGCCAGCGGTACAGGTCCTGGCGAGACCCAGTACTTC.

The chain joins TRBV18 to TRBJ1-1; TRBD1 agrees at 9 bases. There are 15 residues in the CDR3. Germline V gene lookup returns CDR1 KGHSH and CDR2 LQKENI. V lost 5 bases and J lost 3; bases outside the gene matches: 7. The CDR3 loop is CASSDPGQGYTEAFF. The CDR3 DNA reads TGTGCCAGCTCAGACCCGGGACAGGGCTACACTGAAGCTTTCTTT.

The chain is built from TRBV3-1 (or the pseudogene TRBV3-2) and TRBJ1-2; D is unresolved. V lost 6 bases, J lost 7 bases, and 18 bases lay in between. This CDR3 is 14 amino acids long. Germline V gives CDR1 LGHDT, CDR2 YNNKEL (reference sequence). The CDR3 sequence: CASRQTAPRGGYTF. CDR3 in DNA: TGTGCCAGCAGGCAAACGGCCCCTCGAGGTGGCTACACCTTC.